This paragraph reports one T cell receptor (beta chain). The identical CDR3 is also encoded by other nucleotide sequences in the sample. The data were obtained in a study of control samples from healthy donors and cancer patients. Germline-derived CDR1 and CDR2 are MNHEY and SVGAGI. With V trimmed by 6 bases and J by 4 bases, 7 bases remained unmatched. This CDR3 contains 14 residues. The repertoire was sequenced with immunoSEQ multiplex PCR; TCRdb's copy has only in-frame clones and lacks some. Of some 200,000 clones listed, just under 95% were seen once; the top ten hold roughly 1.6%. The origin of this receptor is a man aged 18 to 29 in good health. The rearrangement links TRBV6-5 to TRBJ1-2; 8 bases align to TRBD1. Sequencing was done on a sample of blood. For the CDR3, the DNA is TGTGCCAGCAGAGCTCACAGGGGGACCTATGGCTACACCTTC. Encoded protein: CASRAHRGTYGYTF.